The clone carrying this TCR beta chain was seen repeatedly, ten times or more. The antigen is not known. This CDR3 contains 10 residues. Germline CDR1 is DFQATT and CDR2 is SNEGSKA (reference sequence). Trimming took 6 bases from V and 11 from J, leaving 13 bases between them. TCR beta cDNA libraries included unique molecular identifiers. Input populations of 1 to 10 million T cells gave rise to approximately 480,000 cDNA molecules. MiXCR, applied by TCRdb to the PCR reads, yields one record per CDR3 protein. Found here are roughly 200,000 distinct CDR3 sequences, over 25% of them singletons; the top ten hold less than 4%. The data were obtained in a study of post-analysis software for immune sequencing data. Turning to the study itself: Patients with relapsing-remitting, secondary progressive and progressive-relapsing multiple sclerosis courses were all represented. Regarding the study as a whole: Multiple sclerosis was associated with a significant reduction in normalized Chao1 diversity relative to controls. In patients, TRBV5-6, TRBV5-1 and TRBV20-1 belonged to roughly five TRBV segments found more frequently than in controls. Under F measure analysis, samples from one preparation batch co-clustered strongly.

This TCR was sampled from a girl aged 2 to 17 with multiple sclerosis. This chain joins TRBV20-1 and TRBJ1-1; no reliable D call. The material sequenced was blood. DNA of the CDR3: TGCAGTGCCGTGGACCGGCGGGCTTTCTTT. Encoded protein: CSAVDRRAFF.